What follows are 17 T cell receptor beta chains derived from one specimen sequenced in a study of technical replicates of blood from several donors. Measured with immunoSEQ multiplex PCR; TCRdb has only the in-frame clones, and not every one. Of tens of thousands of clones in the sample, less than 95% are singletons; the top ten hold roughly 0.25%. Sequencing input: T cells isolated from PBMCs. Receptor source: a human donor in good health.

The genes are TRBV14 and TRBJ2-1; TRBD1 might be the D (6 bases). With 1 base removed from V and 0 bases from J, the gap between germline ends came to 16 bases. Germline loops: CDR1 SGHDN, CDR2 FVKESK. CDR3 size: 18 residues. The CDR3 loop reads CASSQGRIGGFSYNEQFF. The CDR3 bases are TGTGCCAGCAGCCAAGGTCGGATAGGGGGATTCTCCTACAATGAGCAGTTCTTC.

This chain links TRBV19 with TRBJ1-2; the match to TRBD1 covers 9 bases. J lost 1 base, V lost 2 bases, and 5 bases had no gene match. Germline-derived CDR1 and CDR2 are LNHDA and SQIVND (reference sequence). CDR3 length: 16 residues. The CDR3 is CASSITGTGFNYGYTF. Written as DNA, the CDR3 is TGTGCCAGTAGTATAACCGGGACAGGGTTTAACTATGGCTACACCTTC.

V usage is TRBV6-5 and J usage is TRBJ2-7; TRBD1 aligns across 7 bases. In germline, CDR1 is MNHEY, CDR2 SVGAGI. The CDR3 runs 14 residues. With V trimmed by 5 bases and J by 7 bases, 11 bases remained unmatched. The CDR3 DNA reads as TGTGCCAGCAGTACGAAAGCCGGGACAGCAGAGCAGTACTTC. This codes for CASSTKAGTAEQYF.

The chain couples TRBV11-2 to TRBJ1-4; unclear D gene. V lost 0 bases and J 0 bases, leaving 8 bases between the germline ends. The length of the CDR3 is 16 residues. Germline V gene data show CDR1 as SGHAT and CDR2 as FQNNGV. Written as DNA, the CDR3 is TGTGCCAGCAGCTTAGATCAGGTTGCAACTAATGAAAAACTGTTTTTT. This gives the protein CASSLDQVATNEKLFF.

The chain couples TRBV5-4 to TRBJ1-1; 10 positions match TRBD1. Germline V gene sequence: CDR1 SGHNT, CDR2 YYREEE (reference sequence). Losses at the gene ends were 3 bases for V and 4 bases for J; bases not matched to a gene: 6. The length of the CDR3 is 15 residues. The CDR3 DNA reads TGTGCCAGCAGCTCTAGGACAGGGGGGGGCACTGAAGCTTTCTTT. Translated: CASSSRTGGGTEAFF.

V and J are TRBV10-1 and TRBJ2-1; 8 bases fit TRBD2. This CDR3 is built from 15 residues. The ends lost 2 bases at V and 5 bases at J; junction bases unmatched: 5. Germline assignment: CDR1 WNHNN and CDR2 SYGVQD (reference sequence). The CDR3: CASSEARGANNEQFF. The CDR3 DNA sequence: TGCGCCAGCAGTGAGGCGCGGGGGGCTAACAATGAGCAGTTCTTC.

The J gene is TRBJ2-7, the V gene TRBV28; possible D gene TRBD1, 5 bases. Germline V lookup: CDR1 MDHEN, CDR2 SYDVKM. The CDR3 contains 16 residues. Trimming left V 6 bases short and J 1 base short, with 19 bases between. This CDR3 reads CASSPQGNRISYEQYF. For the CDR3, the DNA is TGTGCCAGCAGCCCACAAGGGAACAGGATTTCCTACGAGCAGTACTTC. Based on the CDR3 plus reference TRBV28 and TRBJ2-7, the full variable domain is DVKVTQSSRYLVKRTGEKVFLECVQDMDHENMFWYRQDPGLGLRLIYFSYDVKMKEKGDIPEGYSVSREKKERFSLILESASTNQTSMYLCASSPQGNRISYEQYFGPGTRLTVT.

This chain uses TRBV7-6 with TRBJ2-7, with TRBD1 matching over 8 bases. CDR1 is SGHVS and CDR2 is FNYEAQ in the germline V gene. The CDR3 length is 14 residues. V was clipped by 3 bases and J by 5 bases; unmatched bases: 6. The CDR3 spells CASSLDRARNEQYF. The DNA of the CDR3 is TGTGCCAGCAGCTTGGACAGGGCACGGAACGAGCAGTACTTC.

V gene TRBV5-4 combines with J gene TRBJ2-5; D is unclear. This CDR3 is built from 14 residues. The V end lost 4 bases, the J end lost 4 bases, and 14 bases lay between the germline ends. Germline CDR1 reads SGHNT; CDR2 reads YYREEE (reference sequence). The CDR3: CASSNPSNAETQYF. The CDR3 DNA reads TGTGCCAGCAGCAATCCTAGTAATGCAGAGACCCAGTACTTC.

The genes are TRBV7-3 and TRBJ2-1; 7 bases line up with TRBD2. Looked up from germline, CDR1 is SGHTA and CDR2 is FQGTGA. CDR3 length: 15 residues. V was pared by 5 bases and J by 0 bases, with 4 bases of the junction left unmatched. The CDR3 bases are TGTGCCAGCAGCCCGCGGGGGATCTCCTACAATGAGCAGTTCTTC. Protein product: CASSPRGISYNEQFF.

This sequence joins TRBV5-1 and TRBJ1-4; TRBD1 matches 9 bases. Losses at the gene ends were 2 bases for V and 3 bases for J; bases not matched to a gene: 5. Germline V gene lookup returns CDR1 SGHRS and CDR2 YFSETQ. This CDR3 has 16 residues. CDR3 coding DNA: TGCGCCAGCAGCTTCGGGACAGGGAACCCTAATGAAAAACTGTTTTTT. Translating gives CASSFGTGNPNEKLFF.

The chain carries TRBV6-6 and TRBJ2-7, with D possibly matching TRBD1 (6 bases). Germline CDR1 MNHNY, CDR2 SVGAGI (reference sequence). V was cut by 7 bases and J by 2 bases, with 18 bases left in between. The CDR3 spans 15 residues. The CDR3, as DNA: TGTGCCAGCATATCCCAACAGGGCCATACCTACGAGCAGTACTTC. Its translation: CASISQQGHTYEQYF.

The V gene is TRBV28, the J gene TRBJ2-1, with TRBD2 identical over 7 bases. The V gene end was trimmed by 6 bases and the J gene end by 0 bases; junction bases not matched to a gene: 8. The CDR3 sequence is 16 residues long. Germline-derived CDR1 and CDR2 are MDHEN and SYDVKM. The CDR3 region is CASSFTGGSSYNEQFF. CDR3 bases: TGTGCCAGCAGCTTCACGGGGGGAAGCTCCTACAATGAGCAGTTCTTC.

The chain is built from TRBV4-1 and TRBJ2-1; 9 bases agree with TRBD2. V gave up 0 bases and J gave up 4 bases; unmatched junction bases: 7. Germline V lookup: CDR1 MGHRA, CDR2 YSYEKL. The CDR3 is made up of 17 amino acids. The CDR3 reads CASSQDAWTSAYNEQFF. Here the CDR3 DNA reads TGCGCCAGCAGCCAAGATGCCTGGACTAGCGCGTACAATGAGCAGTTCTTC.

V usage is TRBV6-1 and J usage is TRBJ2-3; perhaps TRBD1 as D (5 bases). Per the germline V gene, CDR1 is MNHNS and CDR2 is SASEGT. The CDR3 has 15 amino acids. The V end was cut by 4 bases, the J end by 5 bases, with 16 bases between. CDR3 region: CASSVPSRVRDTQYF. Here the CDR3 DNA reads TGTGCCAGCAGTGTTCCGTCCAGGGTCCGAGATACGCAGTATTTT.

The CDR3 DNA reads as TGTGCCAGCAGTGAAGACTGGGACAGCTACGAGCAGTACTTC. It is translated as CASSEDWDSYEQYF. The J gene is TRBJ2-7, the V gene TRBV25-1; the match to TRBD1 covers 7 bases. Germline V CDR1 and CDR2: MGHDK, SYGVNS. This CDR3 has 14 amino acids. After removal of 2 bases from V and 3 bases from J, the junction contained 4 bases not matched to a gene.

The rearrangement uses TRBV30 and TRBJ2-2; a weak D match, TRBD1 (5 bases). Germline CDR1 GTSNPN, CDR2 SVGIG (reference sequence). Trimming took off 8 bases at V and 0 bases at J, with 16 bases between the two ends. The CDR3 length is 15 residues. The CDR3 sequence: CAQKNRFANTGELFF. The CDR3 DNA is TGTGCCCAAAAGAACAGGTTCGCGAACACCGGGGAGCTGTTTTTT.